These 15 T cell receptor beta chains were all obtained from the same sample, sequenced in a study of blood T cell repertoires in COVID-19 (TCRdb year 2020). Libraries were built with the immunoSEQ multiplex PCR assay. TCRdb mirrors the immuneACCESS table, restricted to in-frame sequences. Some clones are absent from its copies; in checked studies, under half trace to an unresolved V gene, and the reason for the others is unknown. The sample includes 100,000 or so clones, with 81% observed a single time. Approximately 38% of the sample goes to the ten largest clones. The sample consisted of peripheral blood. The receptors derive from an elderly man with acute or convalescent COVID-19.

The chain combines TRBV11-1 with TRBJ2-7; 10 bases are shared with TRBD2. The CDR3 is 15 amino acids. Germline-derived CDR1 and CDR2 are SGHAT and FQDESV (reference sequence). Germline trimming cut 3 bases from V and 0 bases from J; bases unmatched to any gene: 2. The CDR3 nucleotides are TGTGCCAGCAGCTTCCTAGCGGGAGCCTCCTACGAGCAGTACTTC. Amino acid sequence: CASSFLAGASYEQYF.

The chain is built from TRBV5-1 and TRBJ1-4; perhaps TRBD1 as D (6 bases). The germline CDR1 and CDR2 sequences are SGHRS and YFSETQ. CDR3 length: 15 residues. Between the trimmed V and J ends, which lost 4 bases and 2 bases, there was a span of 12 bases. The chain's CDR3 is CASSPRTATNEKLFF. Here the CDR3 DNA reads TGCGCCAGCAGCCCAAGGACAGCCACTAATGAAAAACTGTTTTTT.

V is TRBV28 and J is TRBJ2-7, with 8 bases identical to TRBD1. The CDR3 is 13 residues long. From germline, CDR1 is MDHEN and CDR2 SYDVKM. The ends lost 3 bases at V and 3 bases at J; junction bases unmatched: 1. The CDR3 protein is CASSLDRVYEQYF. For the CDR3, the DNA is TGTGCCAGCAGTTTGGACAGGGTCTACGAGCAGTACTTC.

The V call is TRBV3-1 (or the pseudogene TRBV3-2), the J call TRBJ1-1; TRBD1 agrees at 7 bases. V trimming: 1 base; J trimming: 3 bases; junction bases outside the gene matches: 2. CDR1 is LGHDT, CDR2 YNNKEL, per germline (reference sequence). The CDR3 runs to 14 residues. CDR3 residues: CASSQVQGDTEAFF. CDR3 nucleotides: TGTGCCAGCAGCCAAGTTCAGGGGGACACTGAAGCTTTCTTT.

V gene TRBV27 combines with J gene TRBJ1-5, with a weak D call TRBD1 (5 bases). Looked up from germline, CDR1 is MNHEY and CDR2 is SMNVEV (reference sequence). Trimming removed 8 bases at V and 0 bases at J, with 17 bases between. The CDR3 is 16 residues long. CDR3 in amino acids: CASRRDGLLSNQPQHF. The DNA for the CDR3 is TGTGCCAGCCGGCGGGACGGACTCCTTAGCAATCAGCCCCAGCATTTT.

This sequence joins TRBV15 and TRBJ1-1; the D gene is possibly TRBD1 (6 bases). Germline V gene sequence: CDR1 LNHNV, CDR2 YYDKDF (reference sequence). Trimming removed 2 bases at V and 1 base at J, with 11 bases between. This CDR3 contains 15 residues. CDR3 region: CATSRNRVGNTEAFF. In DNA, the CDR3 is TGTGCCACCAGCAGAAACAGGGTGGGGAACACTGAAGCTTTCTTT.

The chain combines TRBV28 with TRBJ1-6; D is ambiguous. The CDR3 has 18 residues. Deletions cut 5 bases from V and 3 bases from J, with 20 bases between. Germline V gene sequence: CDR1 MDHEN, CDR2 SYDVKM. The CDR3 nucleotides are TGTGCCAGCAGTCAACCGGGGTATGGGCCCGGCTATAATTCACCCCTCCACTTT. Its protein product is CASSQPGYGPGYNSPLHF. Looking up the rest from reference TRBV28 and TRBJ1-6 gives the full variable domain: DVKVTQSSRYLVKRTGEKVFLECVQDMDHENMFWYRQDPGLGLRLIYFSYDVKMKEKGDIPEGYSVSREKKERFSLILESASTNQTSMYLCASSQPGYGPGYNSPLHFGNGTRLTVT.

This clone was seen a single time. The V gene is TRBV7-6, the J gene TRBJ2-5; D remains unclear. This CDR3 is 11 amino acids long. The V gene lost 4 bases and the J gene lost 7 bases, with 7 bases spanning the gap. The germline V gene has CDR1 SGHVS and CDR2 FNYEAQ. CDR3 DNA: TGTGCCAGCAGCTCCGGCGGGACCCAGTACTTC. Encoded protein: CASSSGGTQYF.

This clone appeared a single time. The chain combines TRBV7-9 with TRBJ1-1, with 8 bases matching TRBD1. The CDR3 sequence is 13 residues long. Germline V gene sequence: CDR1 SEHNR, CDR2 FQNEAQ (reference sequence). The V and J ends lost 5 bases and 8 bases, in that order; junction bases with no gene match: 7. This CDR3 is CASSPKDRAEAFF. CDR3 nucleotide sequence: TGTGCCAGCAGCCCAAAGGACAGGGCGGAAGCTTTCTTT.

For this clone: This may be a read error, as it is one base from a much larger clone. In the same sample, other DNA sequences code for this CDR3. This chain connects TRBV27 to TRBJ2-3, with 10 bases that match TRBD2. The CDR3 totals 15 residues. CDR1 and CDR2 from the germline V gene are MNHEY and SMNVEV (reference sequence). The V segment lost 9 bases and the J segment 1 base; nucleotides outside the gene matches: 7. This CDR3 reads CASSVSGRGTDTQYF. The CDR3 DNA reads TGTGCCAGTAGTGTCAGCGGGAGGGGCACAGATACGCAGTATTTT.

The chain employs TRBV18 and TRBJ1-1, with D possibly TRBD1 on 5 matching bases. The CDR3 runs to 16 residues. CDR1 KGHSH and CDR2 LQKENI come from the germline V gene. Between the trimmed V and J ends, which lost 3 bases and 1 base, there was a span of 15 bases. The CDR3 bases are TGTGCCAGCTCACCGGGACTGTCACACGAGAACACTGAAGCTTTCTTT. Translating it yields CASSPGLSHENTEAFF.

V is TRBV6-5 and J is TRBJ2-3, with 8 nucleotides matching TRBD1. CDR1 is MNHEY and CDR2 is SVGAGI in the germline V gene. V trimming: 6 bases; J trimming: 1 base; junction bases outside the gene matches: 6. The CDR3 extends over 15 amino acids. CDR3 sequence (DNA): TGTGCCAGCAGGCTCCCGGGACAGGGCACAGATACGCAGTATTTT. Its translation: CASRLPGQGTDTQYF.

This chain links TRBV19 with TRBJ2-1, with TRBD2 matching 9 bases. CDR1 and CDR2 from the germline V gene are LNHDA and SQIVND (reference sequence). J lost 5 bases, V lost 5 bases, and 7 bases had no gene match. This CDR3 spans 15 amino acids. The CDR3 is CASSPVLAGHNEQFF. CDR3 in DNA: TGTGCCAGTAGTCCCGTACTAGCGGGCCACAATGAGCAGTTCTTC.

The chain is built from TRBV28 and TRBJ1-1; 7 nucleotides agree with TRBD1. Germline V lookup: CDR1 MDHEN, CDR2 SYDVKM. This CDR3 spans 12 amino acids. V lost 8 bases, J lost 11 bases, and 11 bases stayed unmatched. The CDR3 spells CASAGLQGRAFF. CDR3 DNA sequence: TGTGCCAGCGCCGGACTACAGGGGCGGGCTTTCTTT.

The chain carries TRBV7-6 and TRBJ2-5; TRBD2 agrees at 7 bases. The CDR3 is 15 amino acids. The V segment lost 4 bases and the J segment 4 bases; nucleotides outside the gene matches: 9. The germline V gene encodes CDR1 SGHVS and CDR2 FNYEAQ. The CDR3 loop reads CASSWRGREGETQYF. The CDR3 DNA is TGTGCCAGCAGCTGGCGGGGCAGGGAGGGAGAGACCCAGTACTTC. The variable domain in full, with the rest retrieved from reference TRBV7-6 and TRBJ2-5, is GAGVSQSPRYKVTKRGQDVALRCDPISGHVSLYWYRQALGQGPEFLTYFNYEAQQDKSGLPNDRFSAERPEGSISTLTIQRTEQRDSAMYRCASSWRGREGETQYFGPGTRLLVL.